This T cell receptor beta chain came from a study of T-cell memory formation after mild COVID-19. General study points: Those CD4+ clones that contracted were mainly in CM and EM (CD8+ ones in EMRA). A second wave of clones peaked on day 37, and their SARS-CoV-2 specificity went unconfirmed.

TCR alpha and TCR beta cDNA libraries with sample barcodes and UMIs came from 5'RACE using constant-segment primers. TCRdb redid the calling of the 5' RACE reads with MiXCR, one entry per CDR3 protein. The sample includes about 340,000 distinct CDR3 sequences, roughly 21% of them seen just once. The germline V gene has CDR1 SGHRS and CDR2 YFSETQ. The CDR3 sequence is 13 residues long. V lost 0 bases to trimming and J lost 10 bases; unmatched junction nucleotides: 6. A few counts support this clonotype. What it recognizes is unknown. The sample was PBMCs or a T cell subset sorted from them (not recorded which). The chain has TRBV5-1 and TRBJ1-1; 7 positions match TRBD1. This sequence originates from an adult woman who had mild COVID-19 (a few samples of this study predate the infection). Cell type and time point are not known. CDR3 sequence (DNA): TGCGCCAGCAGCTTGGGGACAGGCGGGTCAGCTTTCTTT. It codes for CASSLGTGGSAFF.